This T cell receptor (beta chain) was observed in a study of immune reconstitution after stem cell transplant in scleroderma (dated by TCRdb to 2016 to 2017). On this clonotype itself: It has no known antigen specificity. One base away there is no much larger clone; base qualities are not given.

The CDR3 contains 12 residues, cysteine and phenylalanine counted. Only the CDR3 portion is preserved as DNA: 36 bases, with reading frame beginning at the first base. In the germline V gene, CDR1 corresponds to MNHEY and CDR2 to SVGAGI. Trimming takes 5 bases from V and 4 bases from J, and the germline ends sit 8 bases apart. Library construction relied on RT-PCR. Data came from an Illumina MiSeq. TCRdb took the public reads, trimmed them with fastp at Q25, ran MiXCR for clone calling and kept in-frame beta chains. Entries are consolidated by CDR3 protein sequence, retaining the most common genes and DNA. This sample has roughly 4,800 distinct CDR3 sequences in its table, and 8.5% of those were observed once. The leading ten clones occupy less than 5% of the sample.

This sample was taken before or after autologous hematopoietic stem cell transplantation (not recorded which). The sequence came from a male donor with systemic sclerosis. This sequence uses TRBV6-5 and TRBJ1-1, with the D gene too uncertain to name. Here is the DNA: TGTGCCAGCAGTCTTTCGGGCACTGAAGCTTTCTTT. It translates as CASSLSGTEAFF.